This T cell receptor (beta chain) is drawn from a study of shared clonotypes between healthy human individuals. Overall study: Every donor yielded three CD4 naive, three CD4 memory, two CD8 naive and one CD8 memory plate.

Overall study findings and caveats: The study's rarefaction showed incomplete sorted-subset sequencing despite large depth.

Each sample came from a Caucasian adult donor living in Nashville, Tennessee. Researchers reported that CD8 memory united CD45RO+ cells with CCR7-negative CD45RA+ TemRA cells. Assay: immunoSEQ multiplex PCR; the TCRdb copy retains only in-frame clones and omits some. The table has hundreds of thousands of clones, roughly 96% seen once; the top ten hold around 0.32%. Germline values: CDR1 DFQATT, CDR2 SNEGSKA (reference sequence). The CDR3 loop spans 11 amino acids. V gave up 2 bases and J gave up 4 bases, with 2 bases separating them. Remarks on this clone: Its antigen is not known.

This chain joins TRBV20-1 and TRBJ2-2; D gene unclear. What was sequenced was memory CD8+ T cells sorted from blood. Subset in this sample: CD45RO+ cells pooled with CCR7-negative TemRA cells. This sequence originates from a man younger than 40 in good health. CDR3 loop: CSARTTGELFF. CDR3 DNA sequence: TGCAGTGCTAGAACCACCGGGGAGCTGTTTTTT.